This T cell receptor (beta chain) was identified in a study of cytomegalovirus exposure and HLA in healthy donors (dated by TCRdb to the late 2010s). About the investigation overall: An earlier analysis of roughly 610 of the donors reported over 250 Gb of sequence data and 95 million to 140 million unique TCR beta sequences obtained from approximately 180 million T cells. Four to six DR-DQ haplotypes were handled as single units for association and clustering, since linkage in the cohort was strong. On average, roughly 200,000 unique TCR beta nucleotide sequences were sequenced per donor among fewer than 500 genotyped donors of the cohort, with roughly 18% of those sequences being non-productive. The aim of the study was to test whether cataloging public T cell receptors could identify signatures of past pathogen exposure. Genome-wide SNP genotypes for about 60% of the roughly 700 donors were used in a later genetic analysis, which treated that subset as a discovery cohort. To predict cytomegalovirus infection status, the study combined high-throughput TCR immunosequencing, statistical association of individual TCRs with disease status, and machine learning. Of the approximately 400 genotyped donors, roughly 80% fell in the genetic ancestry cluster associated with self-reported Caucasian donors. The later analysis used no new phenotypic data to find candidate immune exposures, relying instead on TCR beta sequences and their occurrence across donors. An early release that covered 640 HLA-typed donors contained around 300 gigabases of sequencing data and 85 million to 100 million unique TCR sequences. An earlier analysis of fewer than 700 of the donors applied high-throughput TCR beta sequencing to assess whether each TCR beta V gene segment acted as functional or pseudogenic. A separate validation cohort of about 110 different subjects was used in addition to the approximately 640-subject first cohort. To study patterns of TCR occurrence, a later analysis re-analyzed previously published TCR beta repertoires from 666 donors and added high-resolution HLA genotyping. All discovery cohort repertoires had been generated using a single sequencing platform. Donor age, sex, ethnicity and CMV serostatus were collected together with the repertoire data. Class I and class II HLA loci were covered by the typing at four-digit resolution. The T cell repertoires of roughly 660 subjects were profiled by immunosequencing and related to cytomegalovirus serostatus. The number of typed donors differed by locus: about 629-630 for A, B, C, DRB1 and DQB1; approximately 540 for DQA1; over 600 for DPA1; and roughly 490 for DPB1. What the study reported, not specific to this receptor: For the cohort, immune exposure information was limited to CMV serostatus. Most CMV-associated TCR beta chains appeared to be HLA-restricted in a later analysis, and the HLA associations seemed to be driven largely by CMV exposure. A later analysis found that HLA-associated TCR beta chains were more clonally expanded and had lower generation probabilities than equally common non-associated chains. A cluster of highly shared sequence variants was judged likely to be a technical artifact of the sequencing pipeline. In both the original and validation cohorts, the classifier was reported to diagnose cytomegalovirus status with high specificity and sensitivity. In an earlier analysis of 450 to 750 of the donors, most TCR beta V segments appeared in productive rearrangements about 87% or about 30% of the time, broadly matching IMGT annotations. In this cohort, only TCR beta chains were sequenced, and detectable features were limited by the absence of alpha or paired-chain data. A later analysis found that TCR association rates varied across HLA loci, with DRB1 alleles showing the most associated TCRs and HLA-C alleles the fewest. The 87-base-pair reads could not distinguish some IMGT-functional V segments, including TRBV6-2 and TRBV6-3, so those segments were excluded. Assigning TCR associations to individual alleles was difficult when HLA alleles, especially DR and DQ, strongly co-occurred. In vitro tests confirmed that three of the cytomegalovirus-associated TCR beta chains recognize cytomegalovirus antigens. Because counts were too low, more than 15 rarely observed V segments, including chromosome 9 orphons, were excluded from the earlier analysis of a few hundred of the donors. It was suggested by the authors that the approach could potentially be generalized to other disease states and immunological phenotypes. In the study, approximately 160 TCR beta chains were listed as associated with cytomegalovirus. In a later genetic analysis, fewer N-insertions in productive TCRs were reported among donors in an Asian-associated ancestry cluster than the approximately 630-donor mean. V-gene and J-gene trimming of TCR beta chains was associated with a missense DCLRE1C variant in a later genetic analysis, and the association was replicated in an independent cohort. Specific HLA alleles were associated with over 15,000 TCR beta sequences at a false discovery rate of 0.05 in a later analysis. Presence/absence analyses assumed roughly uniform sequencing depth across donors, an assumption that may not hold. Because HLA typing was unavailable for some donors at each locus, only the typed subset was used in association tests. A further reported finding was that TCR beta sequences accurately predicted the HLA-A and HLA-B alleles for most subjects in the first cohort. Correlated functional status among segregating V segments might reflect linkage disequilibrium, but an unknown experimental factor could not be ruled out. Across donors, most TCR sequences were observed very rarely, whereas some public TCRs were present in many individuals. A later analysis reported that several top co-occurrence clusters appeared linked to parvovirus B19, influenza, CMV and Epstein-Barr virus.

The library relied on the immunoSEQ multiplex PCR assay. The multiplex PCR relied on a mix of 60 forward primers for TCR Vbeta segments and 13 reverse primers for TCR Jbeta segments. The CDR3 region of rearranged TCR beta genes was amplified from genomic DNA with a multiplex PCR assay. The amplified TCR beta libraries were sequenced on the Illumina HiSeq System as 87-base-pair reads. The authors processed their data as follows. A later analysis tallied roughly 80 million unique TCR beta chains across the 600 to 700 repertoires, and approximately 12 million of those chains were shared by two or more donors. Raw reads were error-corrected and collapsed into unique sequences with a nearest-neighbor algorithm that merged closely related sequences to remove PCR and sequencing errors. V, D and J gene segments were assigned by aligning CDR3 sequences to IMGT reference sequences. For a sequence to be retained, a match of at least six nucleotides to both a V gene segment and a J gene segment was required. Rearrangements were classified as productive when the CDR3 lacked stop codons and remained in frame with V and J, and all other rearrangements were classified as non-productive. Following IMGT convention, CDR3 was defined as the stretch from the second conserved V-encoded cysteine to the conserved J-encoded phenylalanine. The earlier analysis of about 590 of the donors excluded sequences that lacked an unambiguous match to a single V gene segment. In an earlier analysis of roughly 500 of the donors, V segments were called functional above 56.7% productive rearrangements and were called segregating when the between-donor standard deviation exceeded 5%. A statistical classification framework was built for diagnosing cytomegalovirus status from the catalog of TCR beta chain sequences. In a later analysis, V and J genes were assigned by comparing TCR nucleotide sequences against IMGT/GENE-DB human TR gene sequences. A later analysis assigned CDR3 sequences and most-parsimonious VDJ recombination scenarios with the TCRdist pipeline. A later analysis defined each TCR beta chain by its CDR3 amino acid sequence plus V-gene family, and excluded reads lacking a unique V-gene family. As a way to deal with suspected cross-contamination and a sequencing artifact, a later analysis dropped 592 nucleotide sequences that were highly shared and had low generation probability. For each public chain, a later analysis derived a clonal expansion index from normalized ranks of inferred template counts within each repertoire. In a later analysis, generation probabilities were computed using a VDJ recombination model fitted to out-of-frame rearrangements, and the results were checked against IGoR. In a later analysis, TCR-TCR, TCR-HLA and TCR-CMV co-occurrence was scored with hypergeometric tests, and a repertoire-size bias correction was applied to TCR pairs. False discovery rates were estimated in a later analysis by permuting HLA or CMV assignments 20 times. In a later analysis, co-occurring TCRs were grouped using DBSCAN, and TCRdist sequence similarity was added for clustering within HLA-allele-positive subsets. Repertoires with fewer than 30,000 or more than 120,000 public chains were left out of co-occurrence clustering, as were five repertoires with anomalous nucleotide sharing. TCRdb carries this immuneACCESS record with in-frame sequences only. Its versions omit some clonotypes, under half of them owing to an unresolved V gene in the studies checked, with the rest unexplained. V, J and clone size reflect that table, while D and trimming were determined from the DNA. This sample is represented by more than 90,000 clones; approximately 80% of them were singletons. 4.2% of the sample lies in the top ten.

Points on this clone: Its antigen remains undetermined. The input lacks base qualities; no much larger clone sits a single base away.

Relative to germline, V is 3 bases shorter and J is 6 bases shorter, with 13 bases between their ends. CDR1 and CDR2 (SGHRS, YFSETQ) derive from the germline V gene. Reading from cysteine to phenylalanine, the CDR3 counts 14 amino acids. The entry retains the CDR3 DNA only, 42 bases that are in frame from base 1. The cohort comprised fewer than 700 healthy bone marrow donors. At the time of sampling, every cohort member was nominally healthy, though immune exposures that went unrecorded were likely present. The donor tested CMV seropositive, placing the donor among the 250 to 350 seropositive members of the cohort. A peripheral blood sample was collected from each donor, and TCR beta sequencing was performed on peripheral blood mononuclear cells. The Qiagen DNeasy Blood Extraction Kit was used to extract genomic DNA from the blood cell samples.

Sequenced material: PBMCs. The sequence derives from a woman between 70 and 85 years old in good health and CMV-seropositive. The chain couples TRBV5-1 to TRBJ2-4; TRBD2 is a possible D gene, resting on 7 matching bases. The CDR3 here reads CASSSEGGLNIQYF. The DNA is TGCGCCAGCAGCTCGGAGGGGGGGTTAAACATTCAGTACTTC.